The 7 T cell receptor beta chains given below trace back to one sample, sequenced in a study of metastatic and nonmetastatic thyroid tumors. Among the patients, none had received any treatment before thyroid surgery. TCRdb reprocessed the PCR reads via MiXCR. The table has around 23,000 clones, roughly 9.8% seen once; the top ten hold under 30%. The specimen was blood. The receptors here all came from a female donor with papillary thyroid cancer or a benign thyroid nodule (not recorded which). Some clones in this sample may be carry-over from other donors' samples.

This clone has at least ten counts. The V call is TRBV4-1, the J call TRBJ2-2; 10 bases map to TRBD1. Germline V gene lookup returns CDR1 MGHRA and CDR2 YSYEKL. V was clipped by 7 bases and J by 6 bases; unmatched bases: 11. The CDR3 runs 16 residues. CDR3 bases: TGCGCCAGCACATCCCGGGACAGGGGTTTATCCGGGGAGCTGTTTTTT. Translating it yields CASTSRDRGLSGELFF.

Many counts were recorded for this clone. This chain links TRBV4-1 with TRBJ1-2, with 7 bases identical to TRBD1. The V and J ends lost 2 bases and 2 bases, in that order; junction bases with no gene match: 14. CDR1 is MGHRA and CDR2 is YSYEKL in the germline V gene. The CDR3 loop spans 18 amino acids. This CDR3 is CASSQFPNTGEYNYGYTF. For the CDR3, the DNA is TGCGCCAGCAGCCAATTCCCAAACACAGGGGAATACAACTATGGCTACACCTTC.

Ten or more counts support this clone. The chain has TRBV5-1 and TRBJ2-3; the match to TRBD2 covers 14 bases. Germline CDR1 SGHRS, CDR2 YFSETQ. J was trimmed by 6 bases and V by 1 base; bases with no gene match: 7. The CDR3 extends over 17 amino acids. CDR3 DNA sequence: TGCGCCAGCAGCTTGCACGGACTAGCGGGGGGTGGGGATACGCAGTATTTT. Its protein is CASSLHGLAGGGDTQYF.

This clone has ten or more counts. The sample has other DNA sequences that encode this CDR3 too. The rearrangement links TRBV5-5 to TRBJ2-6; D ambiguous. Germline loops: CDR1 SGHKS, CDR2 YYEKEE (reference sequence). V lost 6 bases and J 4 bases, leaving 11 bases between the germline ends. The length of the CDR3 is 14 residues. The CDR3 loop is CASTRATGANVLTF. CDR3 bases: TGTGCCAGCACTAGGGCTACCGGGGCCAACGTCCTGACTTTC. The variable domain in full, with the rest retrieved from reference TRBV5-5 and TRBJ2-6, is DAGVTQSPTHLIKTRGQQVTLRCSPISGHKSVSWYQQVLGQGPQFIFQYYEKEERGRGNFPDRFSARQFPNYSSELNVNALLLGDSALYLCASTRATGANVLTFGAGSRLTVL.

As for this clone: Given a much more abundant clone one base away, this may be a read error. Distinct nucleotide sequences in the sample also encode this CDR3. CDR3 region: CASRPGTSGSTDTQYF. CDR3 in DNA: TGTGCCAGCAGACCTGGGACTAGCGGGAGCACGGATACGCAGTATTTT. V is TRBV7-6 and J is TRBJ2-3; 14 nucleotides line up with TRBD2. The CDR3 runs to 16 residues. CDR1 and CDR2 (germline): SGHVS, FNYEAQ.

This clone was observed a handful of times. A much larger clone sits a single nucleotide away, making a read error possible. The genes are TRBV29-1 and TRBJ2-1; D ambiguous. Germline V gene lookup returns CDR1 SQVTM and CDR2 ANQGSEA. This CDR3 region has 11 residues. The V and J ends lost 4 bases and 8 bases respectively, with 9 bases between them. The CDR3 region is CSVGRADEQFF. In DNA, the CDR3 is TGCAGCGTTGGACGTGCGGATGAGCAGTTCTTC.

This clone was recorded many times. This sequence joins TRBV4-1 and TRBJ2-2; D perhaps matches TRBD2 (5 bases). This CDR3 comprises 17 residues. V was pared by 0 bases and J by 6 bases, with 17 bases between. Germline V gene data show CDR1 as MGHRA and CDR2 as YSYEKL. The CDR3: CASSQDRTRRVAGELFF. DNA of the CDR3: TGCGCCAGCAGCCAAGACCGGACTCGACGGGTCGCCGGGGAGCTGTTTTTT.